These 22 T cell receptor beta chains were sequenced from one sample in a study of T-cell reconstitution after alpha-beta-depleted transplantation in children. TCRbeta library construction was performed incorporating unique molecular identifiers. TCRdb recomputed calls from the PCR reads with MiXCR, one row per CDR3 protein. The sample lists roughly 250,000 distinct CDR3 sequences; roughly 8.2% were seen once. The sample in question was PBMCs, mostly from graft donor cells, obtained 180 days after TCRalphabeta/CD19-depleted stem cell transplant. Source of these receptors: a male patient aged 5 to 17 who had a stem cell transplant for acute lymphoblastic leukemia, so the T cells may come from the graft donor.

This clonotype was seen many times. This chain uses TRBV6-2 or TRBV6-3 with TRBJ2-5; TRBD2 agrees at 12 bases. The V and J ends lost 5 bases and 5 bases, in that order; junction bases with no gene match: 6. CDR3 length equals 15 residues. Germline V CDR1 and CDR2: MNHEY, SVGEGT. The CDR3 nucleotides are TGTGCCAGCAGTCTAGCGGGGGGGCTAGGTGAGACCCAGTACTTC. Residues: CASSLAGGLGETQYF.

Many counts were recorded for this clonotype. CDR3 bases: TGTGCCATCAGTGAGTCCTGGCGGGGTTCTCCAGTCTCTGGAAACACCATATATTTT. This codes for CAISESWRGSPVSGNTIYF. The chain has TRBV10-3 and TRBJ1-3, with D hard to call. Germline V lookup: CDR1 ENHRY, CDR2 SYGVKD. V lost 0 bases, J lost 0 bases, and 18 bases lay in between. The CDR3 length is 19 residues.

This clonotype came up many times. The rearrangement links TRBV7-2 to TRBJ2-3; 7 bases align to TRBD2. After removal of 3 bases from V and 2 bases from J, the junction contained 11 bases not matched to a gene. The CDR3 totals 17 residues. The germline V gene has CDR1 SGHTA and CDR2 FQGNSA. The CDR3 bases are TGTGCCAGCAGCTTCCCGTTGTCGGGACTAAACACAGATACGCAGTATTTT. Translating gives CASSFPLSGLNTDTQYF.

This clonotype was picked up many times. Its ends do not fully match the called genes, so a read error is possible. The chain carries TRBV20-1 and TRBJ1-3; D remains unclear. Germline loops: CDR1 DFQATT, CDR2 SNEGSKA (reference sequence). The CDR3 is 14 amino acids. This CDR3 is CSARETTSGNIIYF. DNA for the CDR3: TGCAGTGCTAGAGAGACCACCTCTGGAAACATCATATATTTT.

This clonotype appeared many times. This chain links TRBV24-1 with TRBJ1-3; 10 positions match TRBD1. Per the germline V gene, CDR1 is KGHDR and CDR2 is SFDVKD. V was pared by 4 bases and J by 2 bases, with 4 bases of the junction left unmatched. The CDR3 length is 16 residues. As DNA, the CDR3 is TGTGCCACCAGTGACCCCGGGACAGGGGCTGGAAACACCATATATTTT. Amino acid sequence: CATSDPGTGAGNTIYF.

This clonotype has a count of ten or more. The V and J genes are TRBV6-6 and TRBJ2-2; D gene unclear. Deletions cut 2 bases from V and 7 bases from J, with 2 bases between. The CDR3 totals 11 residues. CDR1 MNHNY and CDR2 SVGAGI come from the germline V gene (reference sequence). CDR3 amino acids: CASSYLGELFF. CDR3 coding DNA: TGTGCCAGCAGTTACCTCGGGGAGCTGTTTTTT.

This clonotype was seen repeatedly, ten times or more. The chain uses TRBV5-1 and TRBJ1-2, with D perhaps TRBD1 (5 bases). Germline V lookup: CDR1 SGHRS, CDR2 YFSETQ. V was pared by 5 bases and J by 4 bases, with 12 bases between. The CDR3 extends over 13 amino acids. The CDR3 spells CASRFSGTYGYTF. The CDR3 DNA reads TGCGCCAGCAGGTTTTCCGGGACCTATGGCTACACCTTC.

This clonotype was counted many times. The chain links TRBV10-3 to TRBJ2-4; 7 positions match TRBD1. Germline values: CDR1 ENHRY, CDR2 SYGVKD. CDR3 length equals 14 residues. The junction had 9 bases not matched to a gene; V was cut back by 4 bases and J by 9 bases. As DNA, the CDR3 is TGTGCCATCAGTGGCGACAGGGACCTAGGCATTCAGTACTTC. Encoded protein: CAISGDRDLGIQYF.

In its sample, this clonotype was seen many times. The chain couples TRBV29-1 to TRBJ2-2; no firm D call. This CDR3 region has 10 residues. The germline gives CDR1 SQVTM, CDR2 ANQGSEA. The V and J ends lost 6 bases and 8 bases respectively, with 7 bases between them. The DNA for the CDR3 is TGCAGCGTACTACATGGGGAGCTGTTTTTT. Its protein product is CSVLHGELFF.

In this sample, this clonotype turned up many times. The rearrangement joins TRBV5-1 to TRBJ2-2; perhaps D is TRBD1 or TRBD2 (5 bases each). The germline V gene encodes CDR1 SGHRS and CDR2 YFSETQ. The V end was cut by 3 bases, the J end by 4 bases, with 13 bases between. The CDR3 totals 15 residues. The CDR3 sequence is CASSSSGPSTGELFF. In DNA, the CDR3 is TGCGCCAGCAGCTCGTCGGGACCCAGCACCGGGGAGCTGTTTTTT.

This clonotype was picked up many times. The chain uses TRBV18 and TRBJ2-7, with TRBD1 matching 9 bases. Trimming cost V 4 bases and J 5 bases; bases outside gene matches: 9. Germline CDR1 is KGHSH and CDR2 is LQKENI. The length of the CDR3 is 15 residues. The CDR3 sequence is CASSRGTGQVDEQYF. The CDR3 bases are TGTGCCAGCTCACGAGGGACAGGGCAGGTGGACGAGCAGTACTTC.

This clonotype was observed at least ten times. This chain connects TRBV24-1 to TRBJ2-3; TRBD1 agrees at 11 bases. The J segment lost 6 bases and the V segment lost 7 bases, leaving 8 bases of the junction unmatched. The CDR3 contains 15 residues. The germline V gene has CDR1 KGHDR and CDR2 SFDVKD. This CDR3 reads CATSLGQGDVDTQYF. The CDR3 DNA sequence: TGTGCCACCAGCCTGGGACAGGGGGACGTGGATACGCAGTATTTT.

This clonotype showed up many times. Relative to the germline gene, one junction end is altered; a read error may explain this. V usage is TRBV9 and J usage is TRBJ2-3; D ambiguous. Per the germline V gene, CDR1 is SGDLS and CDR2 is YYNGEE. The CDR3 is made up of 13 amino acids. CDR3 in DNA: TGTGCCAGCAGCGTCTATTCGTCAGATACGCAGTTTTTT. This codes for CASSVYSSDTQFF.

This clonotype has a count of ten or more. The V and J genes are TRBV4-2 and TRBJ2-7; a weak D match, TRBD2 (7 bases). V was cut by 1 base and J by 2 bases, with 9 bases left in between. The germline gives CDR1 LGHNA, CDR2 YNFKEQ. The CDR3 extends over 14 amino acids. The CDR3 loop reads CASSQGGGPYEQYF. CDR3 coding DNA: TGTGCCAGCAGCCAAGGGGGGGGCCCCTACGAGCAGTACTTC.

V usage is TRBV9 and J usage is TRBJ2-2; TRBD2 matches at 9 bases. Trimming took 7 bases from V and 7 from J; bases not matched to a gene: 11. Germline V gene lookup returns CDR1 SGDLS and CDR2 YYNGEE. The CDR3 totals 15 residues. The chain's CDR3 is CASGEAGGTIGELFF. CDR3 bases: TGTGCCAGCGGCGAAGCGGGAGGTACGATCGGGGAGCTGTTTTTT.

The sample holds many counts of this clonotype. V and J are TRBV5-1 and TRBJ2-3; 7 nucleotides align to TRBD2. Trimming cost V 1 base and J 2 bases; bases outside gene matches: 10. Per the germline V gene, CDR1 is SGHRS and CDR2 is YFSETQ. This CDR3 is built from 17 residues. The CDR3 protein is CASSLSLGGSPTDTQYF. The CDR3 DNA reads TGCGCCAGCAGCTTGTCCCTTGGCGGGAGTCCCACAGATACGCAGTATTTT.

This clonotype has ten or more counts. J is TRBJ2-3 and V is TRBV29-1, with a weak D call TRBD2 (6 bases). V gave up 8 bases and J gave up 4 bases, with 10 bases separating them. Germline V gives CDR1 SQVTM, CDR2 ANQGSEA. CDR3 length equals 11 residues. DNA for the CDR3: TGCAGCACGGGACTGTCAGATACGCAGTATTTT. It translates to CSTGLSDTQYF.

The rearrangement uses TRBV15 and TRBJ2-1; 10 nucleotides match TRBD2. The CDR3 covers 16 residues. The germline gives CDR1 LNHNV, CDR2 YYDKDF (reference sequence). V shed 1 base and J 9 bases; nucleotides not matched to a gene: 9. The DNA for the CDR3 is TGTGCCACCAGCAGAGGCAGAGCGGGAGGGCTAGTTGAGCAGTTCTTC. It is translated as CATSRGRAGGLVEQFF.

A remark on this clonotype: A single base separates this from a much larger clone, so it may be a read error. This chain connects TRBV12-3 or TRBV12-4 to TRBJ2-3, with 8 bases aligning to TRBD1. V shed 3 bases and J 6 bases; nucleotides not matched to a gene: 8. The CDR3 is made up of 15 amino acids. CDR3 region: CASSLARGHLDTQYF. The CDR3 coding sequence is TGTGCCAGCAGTTTGGCCAGGGGGCACCTTGATACGCAGTATTTT.

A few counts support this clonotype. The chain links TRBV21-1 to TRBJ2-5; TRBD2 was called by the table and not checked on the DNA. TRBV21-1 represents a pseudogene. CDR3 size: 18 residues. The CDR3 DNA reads TGTGCCAGCAGCCGACGGACTAGCGGGAGGGCGGGCCAAGAGACCCAGTACTTC. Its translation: CASSRRTSGRAGQETQYF.

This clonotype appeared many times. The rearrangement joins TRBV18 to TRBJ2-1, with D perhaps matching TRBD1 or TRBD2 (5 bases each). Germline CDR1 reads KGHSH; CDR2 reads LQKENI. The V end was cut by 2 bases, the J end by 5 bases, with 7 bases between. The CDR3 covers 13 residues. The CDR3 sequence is CASSPGTNNEQFF. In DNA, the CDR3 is TGTGCCAGCTCACCAGGGACCAACAATGAGCAGTTCTTC.

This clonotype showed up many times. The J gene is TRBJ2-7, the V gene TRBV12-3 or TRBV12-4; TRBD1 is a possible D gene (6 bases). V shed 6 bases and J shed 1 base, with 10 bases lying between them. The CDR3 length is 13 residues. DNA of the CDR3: TGTGCCAGCAGCCATGACAGGTCCTACGAGCAGTACTTC. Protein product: CASSHDRSYEQYF.